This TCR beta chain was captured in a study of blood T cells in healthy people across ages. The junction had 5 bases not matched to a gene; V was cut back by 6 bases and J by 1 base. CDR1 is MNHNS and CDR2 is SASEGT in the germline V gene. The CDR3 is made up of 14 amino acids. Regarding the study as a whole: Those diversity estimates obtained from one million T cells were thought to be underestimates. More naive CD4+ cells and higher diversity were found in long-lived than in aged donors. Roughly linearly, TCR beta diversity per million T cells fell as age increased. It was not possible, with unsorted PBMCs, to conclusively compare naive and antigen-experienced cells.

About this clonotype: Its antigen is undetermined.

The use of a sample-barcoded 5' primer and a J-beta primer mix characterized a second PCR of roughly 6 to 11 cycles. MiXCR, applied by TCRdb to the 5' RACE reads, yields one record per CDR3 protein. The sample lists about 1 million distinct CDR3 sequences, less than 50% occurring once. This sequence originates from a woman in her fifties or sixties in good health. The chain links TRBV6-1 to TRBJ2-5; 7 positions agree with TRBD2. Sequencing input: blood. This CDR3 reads CASRSGIVQETQYF. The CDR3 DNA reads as TGTGCCAGCAGGAGCGGGATCGTCCAAGAGACCCAGTACTTC.